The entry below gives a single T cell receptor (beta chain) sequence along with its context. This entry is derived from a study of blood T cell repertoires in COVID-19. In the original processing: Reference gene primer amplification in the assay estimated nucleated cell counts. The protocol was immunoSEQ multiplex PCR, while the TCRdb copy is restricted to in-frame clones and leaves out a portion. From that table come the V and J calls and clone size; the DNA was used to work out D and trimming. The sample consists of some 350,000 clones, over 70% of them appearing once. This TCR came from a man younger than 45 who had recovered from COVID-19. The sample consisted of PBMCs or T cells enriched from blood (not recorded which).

In DNA, the CDR3 is TGTGCCAGCAGCTCCCTAGCGGGGGGCCCCTCCTACGAGCAGTACTTC. It specifies CASSSLAGGPSYEQYF. The V call is TRBV11-2, the J call TRBJ2-7; 11 bases agree with TRBD2. CDR1 is SGHAT and CDR2 is FQNNGV in the germline V gene. This CDR3 region has 16 residues. J lost 0 bases, V lost 4 bases, and 5 bases had no gene match.